This record covers a single T cell receptor beta chain. Germline CDR1 SEHNR, CDR2 FQNEAQ (reference sequence). This CDR3 comprises 16 residues. Trimming removed 5 bases from V and 9 bases from J, with 20 bases in between. The entry originates in a study of blood T cell repertoires in COVID-19. Overall study context: Both acute and convalescent COVID-19 samples were obtained from the United States, Italy and Spain. T cells, B-cell-depleted T cells, or PBMCs provided the cDNA or gDNA that served as material.

In the source study's methods: Estimated nucleated cell counts came from reference gene primer amplification. Sequencing used immunoSEQ multiplex PCR; TCRdb keeps in-frame clones, though not all of them. V, J and clone size are those of that table, while D and trimming were read from the DNA. This sample has about 76,000 clones, with roughly 84% found just once. This clonotype was sampled from a woman aged 80 or over with active or convalescent COVID-19. The sequenced sample was peripheral blood. The chain is built from TRBV7-9 and TRBJ1-6; D uncertain. As DNA, the CDR3 is TGTGCCAGCAGCCCCCCGGGTAACCGCGGCCGTTCACCCCTCCACTTT. This translates into CASSPPGNRGRSPLHF.